This entry features one T cell receptor (beta chain) sequence. Its antigen is currently unknown. The study gave focal radiation plus ipilimumab CTLA-4 blockade to patients with chemo-refractory metastatic non-small-cell lung cancer. The CDR3 is made up of 13 amino acids. Germline V gene sequence: CDR1 SEHNR, CDR2 FQNEAQ (reference sequence). The J segment lost 4 bases and the V segment lost 6 bases, leaving 3 bases of the junction unmatched. This sample is drawn from a study of radiotherapy plus CTLA-4 blockade in lung cancer. The overall study: Objective responses were observed in approximately 17% of patients, and disease control was achieved by about 30%.

The repertoire was sequenced with immunoSEQ multiplex PCR; TCRdb's copy has only in-frame clones and lacks some. Among about 50,000 clones listed, about three quarters were seen once. Study-wide results and limits: In blood, after radiotherapy plus ipilimumab, tumor-derived TCR clones expanded.

The rearrangement links TRBV7-9 to TRBJ2-1, with 7 bases lining up with TRBD2. This sample comprised peripheral blood, obtained from a patient treated with radiotherapy plus ipilimumab. The source of this sequence is a human donor with non-small cell lung cancer who had a complete response to radiotherapy plus ipilimumab. CDR3 nucleotide sequence: TGTGCCAGCAGAGATAGCGGGTACAATGAGCAGTTCTTC. Translation: CASRDSGYNEQFF.